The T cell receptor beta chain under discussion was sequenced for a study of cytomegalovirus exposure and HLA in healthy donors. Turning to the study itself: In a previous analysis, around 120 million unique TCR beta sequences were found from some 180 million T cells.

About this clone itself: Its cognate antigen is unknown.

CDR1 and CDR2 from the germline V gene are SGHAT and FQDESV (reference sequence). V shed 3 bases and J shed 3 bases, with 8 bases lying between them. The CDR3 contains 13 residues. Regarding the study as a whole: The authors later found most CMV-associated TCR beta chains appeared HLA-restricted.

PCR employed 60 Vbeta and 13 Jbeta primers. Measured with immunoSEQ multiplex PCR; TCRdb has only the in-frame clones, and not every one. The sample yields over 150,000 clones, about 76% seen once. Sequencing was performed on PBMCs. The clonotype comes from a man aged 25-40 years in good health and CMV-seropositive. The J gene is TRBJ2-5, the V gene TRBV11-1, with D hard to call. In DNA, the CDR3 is TGTGCCAGCAGCTTTTCACAGAAAGAGACCCAGTACTTC. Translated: CASSFSQKETQYF.